This T cell receptor (beta chain) was sequenced in a study of T cells in Graves' hyperthyroidism and ophthalmopathy. In this sample, this clonotype turned up a few times. Its antigen is unknown. RNA transcripts served as the template for amplifying TCR beta CDR3 regions. The TCR CDR3 first-round RT-PCR relied on the HTBI primer set. TCRdb reprocessed the multiplex PCR reads with MiXCR, giving one entry per CDR3 protein. Here the sample spans about 290,000 distinct CDR3 sequences, about an eighth being singletons. Study results and caveats: Stable hyperthyroidism was separated from ophthalmopathy by a model based on 13 V-J features. Most thyroid-expanded clonotypes above 0.001 were also found in blood. The model anticipated ophthalmopathy a median around six months pre-onset.

From germline, CDR1 is LGHNA and CDR2 YSLEER. V was pared by 0 bases and J by 4 bases, with 15 bases between. This CDR3 is 16 amino acids long. Sequenced: blood. The source is a woman younger than 45 with Graves' hyperthyroidism that later progressed to Graves' ophthalmopathy. The chain couples TRBV4-3 to TRBJ2-5; D remains ambiguous. The CDR3 here is CASSQDYPGVAETQYF. CDR3 sequence (DNA): TGCGCCAGCAGCCAAGATTACCCTGGAGTAGCAGAGACCCAGTACTTC.